This TCR beta chain was captured in a study of blood T cell repertoires in COVID-19. Study as a whole: PBMCs, B-cell-depleted T cells, or T cells provided the cDNA or gDNA that made up the material.

Original handling: How many nucleated cells were present was estimated from reference gene primer amplification. Profiled with immunoSEQ multiplex PCR; TCRdb holds only in-frame clones, not every one. For V, J and clone size, that table is used; D and trimming come from the DNA. The table lists under 300,000 clones, around nine tenths of them singletons. The germline gives CDR1 SGHTA, CDR2 FQGNSA. V shed 2 bases and J shed 8 bases, with 12 bases lying between them. CDR3 length equals 14 residues. Sequencing input: peripheral blood. This rearrangement joins TRBV7-2 to TRBJ1-4; TRBD1 is a possible D gene (6 bases). This TCR derives from a woman aged 70-85 years with active or convalescent COVID-19. This CDR3 is CASSLQGSEEKLFF. CDR3 DNA sequence: TGTGCCAGCAGCTTACAGGGGAGCGAAGAAAAACTGTTTTTT.